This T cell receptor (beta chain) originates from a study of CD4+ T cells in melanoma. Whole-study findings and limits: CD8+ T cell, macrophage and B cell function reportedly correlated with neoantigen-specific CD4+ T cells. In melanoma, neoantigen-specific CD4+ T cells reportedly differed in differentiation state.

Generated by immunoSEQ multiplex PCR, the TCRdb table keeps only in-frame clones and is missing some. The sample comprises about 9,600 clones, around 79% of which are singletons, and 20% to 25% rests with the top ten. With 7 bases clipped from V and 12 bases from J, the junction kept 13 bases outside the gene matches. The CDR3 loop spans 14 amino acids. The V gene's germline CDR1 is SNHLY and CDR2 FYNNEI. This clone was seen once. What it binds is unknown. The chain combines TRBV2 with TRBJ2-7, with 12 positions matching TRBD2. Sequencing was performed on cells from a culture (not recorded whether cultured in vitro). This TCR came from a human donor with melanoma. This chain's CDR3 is CASTPGLAGSGGYF. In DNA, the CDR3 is TGTGCCAGCACCCCGGGACTAGCGGGCTCCGGGGGGTACTTC.